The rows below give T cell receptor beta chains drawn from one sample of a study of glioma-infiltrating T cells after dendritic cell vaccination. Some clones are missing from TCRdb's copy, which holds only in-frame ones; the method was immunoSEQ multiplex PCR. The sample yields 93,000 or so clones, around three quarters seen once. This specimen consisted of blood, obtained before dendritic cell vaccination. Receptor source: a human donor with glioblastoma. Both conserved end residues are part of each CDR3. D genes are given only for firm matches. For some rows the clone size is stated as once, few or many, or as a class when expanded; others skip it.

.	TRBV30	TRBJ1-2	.	CAWSPSGGYTF	TGTGCCTGGAGCCCTTCGGGAGGCTACACCTTC
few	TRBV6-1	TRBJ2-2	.	CAIRQVNTGELFF	TGTGCCATCCGACAGGTGAACACCGGGGAGCTGTTTTTT
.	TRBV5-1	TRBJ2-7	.	CASSPTSTGLSYEQYF	TGCGCCAGCAGCCCTACCTCGACAGGACTCTCCTACGAGCAGTACTTC
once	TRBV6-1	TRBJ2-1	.	CAGQADSYNEQFF	TGTGCCGGCCAAGCGGACTCCTACAATGAGCAGTTCTTC
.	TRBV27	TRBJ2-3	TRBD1	CASSLFRTGGADTQYF	TGTGCCAGCAGTTTATTCAGGACAGGGGGCGCAGATACGCAGTATTTT
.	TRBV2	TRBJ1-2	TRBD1	CASVGTVIAYGYTF	TGTGCCAGTGTAGGGACAGTTATTGCCTATGGCTACACCTTC
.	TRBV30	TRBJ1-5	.	CAWRETKNGQFGNQPQHF	TGTGCCTGGAGGGAAACAAAAAACGGACAGTTTGGCAATCAGCCCCAGCATTTT
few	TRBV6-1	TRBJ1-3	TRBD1	CASSADRGSSGNTIYF	TGTGCCAGCAGTGCTGACAGGGGCAGCTCTGGAAACACCATATATTTT
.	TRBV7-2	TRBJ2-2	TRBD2	CASSRGLAGGTGELFF	TGTGCCAGCAGCCGCGGACTAGCGGGGGGTACCGGGGAGCTGTTTTTT
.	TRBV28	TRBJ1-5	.	CASSRGGDFQPQHF	TGTGCCAGCAGCCGTGGGGGGGACTTCCAGCCCCAGCATTTT
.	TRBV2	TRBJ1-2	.	CASSGGPRGYTF	TGTGCCAGTTCGGGGGGTCCTAGAGGCTACACCTTC
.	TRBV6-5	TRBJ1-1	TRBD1	CAVQGGSTEAFF	TGTGCCGTCCAGGGGGGAAGCACTGAAGCTTTCTTT
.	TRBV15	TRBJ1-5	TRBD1	CATTPGQLSNQPQHF	TGTGCCACAACTCCGGGACAGCTGAGCAATCAGCCCCAGCATTTT
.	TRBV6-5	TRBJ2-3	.	CASSSVSTDTQYF	TGTGCCAGCAGTTCAGTTAGCACAGATACGCAGTATTTT
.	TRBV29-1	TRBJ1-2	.	CSAGGRAERYGYTF	TGCAGCGCCGGTGGCAGGGCCGAGAGGTATGGCTACACCTTC
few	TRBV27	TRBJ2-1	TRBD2	CASSFAGGSYNEQFF	TGTGCCAGCAGTTTTGCGGGGGGTTCCTACAATGAGCAGTTCTTC
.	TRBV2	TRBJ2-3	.	CASRQGTDTQYF	TGTGCCAGCAGACAGGGCACAGATACGCAGTATTTT
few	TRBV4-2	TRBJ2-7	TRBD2	CASSQDEPGLPYEQYF	TGTGCCAGCAGCCAGGACGAGCCGGGACTACCGTACGAGCAGTACTTC
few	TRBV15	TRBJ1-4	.	CATRTGQRIQRAYEKLFF	TGTGCCACCAGAACAGGGCAACGAATACAGAGGGCATATGAAAAACTGTTTTTT
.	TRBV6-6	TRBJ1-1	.	CASSYSGPSEAFF	TGTGCCAGCAGTTATAGTGGGCCATCTGAAGCTTTCTTT